The 24 T cell receptor beta chains below were found in one sample sequenced in a study of blood T cells in healthy people across ages. Using a J-beta primer mix together with a sample-barcoded 5' primer, a second PCR was run for about 6 to 12 cycles. Each CDR3 protein is one row after TCRdb ran MiXCR on the 5' RACE reads. The table includes over 1,200,000 distinct CDR3 sequences, roughly 59% detected once. Sequencing was done on a sample of blood. The receptors derive from a man aged 18 to 29 in good health.

This clonotype was detected a few times. The chain is built from TRBV29-1 and TRBJ1-2; D is undetermined. V was pared by 7 bases and J by 3 bases, with 12 bases between. From germline, CDR1 is SQVTM and CDR2 ANQGSEA. The CDR3 consists of 12 residues. The CDR3 reads CSAPQVDYGYTF. The CDR3 DNA reads as TGCAGCGCTCCGCAGGTAGACTATGGCTACACCTTC.

This clonotype came up once. V usage is TRBV2 and J usage is TRBJ2-5, with D uncertain. CDR3 length equals 13 residues. Looked up from germline, CDR1 is SNHLY and CDR2 is FYNNEI. V was clipped by 1 base and J by 4 bases, with 7 bases between them. CDR3 protein: CASSEVRAETQYF. As DNA, the CDR3 is TGTGCCAGCAGTGAAGTTAGAGCAGAGACCCAGTACTTC.

This clonotype was detected a few times. The chain uses TRBV28 and TRBJ1-1, with D unresolved. V dropped 7 bases and J dropped 1 base, with 10 bases sitting between them. Germline V gene data show CDR1 as MDHEN and CDR2 as SYDVKM. This CDR3 comprises 13 residues. CDR3 region: CASNGFGNTEAFF. The CDR3 region has the DNA TGTGCCAGCAATGGGTTTGGGAACACTGAAGCTTTCTTT.

The chain uses TRBV14 and TRBJ2-7; D gene ambiguous. The germline V gene encodes CDR1 SGHDN and CDR2 FVKESK. The V end lost 1 base, the J end lost 3 bases, and 7 bases lay between the germline ends. This CDR3 is 13 amino acids long. The CDR3 sequence is CASSQVLIYEQYF. The DNA of the CDR3 is TGTGCCAGCAGCCAAGTCCTAATCTACGAGCAGTACTTC.

This chain connects TRBV29-1 to TRBJ2-7, with a weak D call TRBD1 (6 bases). Between the trimmed V and J ends, which lost 4 bases and 2 bases, there was a span of 12 bases. The germline gives CDR1 SQVTM, CDR2 ANQGSEA. The CDR3 consists of 13 residues. The CDR3 sequence: CSVVGAGTYEQYF. As DNA, the CDR3 is TGCAGCGTTGTGGGGGCAGGGACCTACGAGCAGTACTTC.

The chain recombines TRBV10-3 with TRBJ1-2; 10 nucleotides line up with TRBD1. Losses at the gene ends were 6 bases for V and 1 base for J; bases not matched to a gene: 8. The CDR3 is made up of 16 amino acids. Germline V gene data show CDR1 as ENHRY and CDR2 as SYGVKD. The CDR3 DNA reads as TGTGCCATCAGAGCTACCGGGACAGGGGTTAACTATGGCTACACCTTC. Its protein product is CAIRATGTGVNYGYTF.

This sequence joins TRBV20-1 and TRBJ2-7; 7 bases are shared with TRBD1. The CDR3 totals 16 residues. Losses at the gene ends were 4 bases for V and 1 base for J; bases not matched to a gene: 13. Germline values: CDR1 DFQATT, CDR2 SNEGSKA (reference sequence). The CDR3, as DNA: TGCAGTGCTACCCCCAACGACAGGGCTACTTCCTACGAGCAGTACTTC. It translates to CSATPNDRATSYEQYF.

J is TRBJ2-7 and V is TRBV28; D is possibly TRBD1 or TRBD2 (5 bases each). From germline, CDR1 is MDHEN and CDR2 SYDVKM. The CDR3 spans 18 residues. V lost 7 bases and J lost 6, with 31 bases in between. CDR3 sequence: CASTSLGVDQTSTVEQYF. The CDR3 bases are TGTGCCAGCACCTCCCTGGGGGTAGACCAAACTAGTACGGTCGAGCAGTACTTC.

The chain recombines TRBV29-1 with TRBJ2-1, with TRBD2 as a possible D gene (5 bases). The CDR3 is 13 amino acids. In germline, CDR1 is SQVTM, CDR2 ANQGSEA. Trimming took 3 bases from V and 3 from J, leaving 9 bases between them. In DNA form, the CDR3 reads TGCAGCGTTGAGCGGGTTGGCTACAATGAGCAGTTCTTC. Protein: CSVERVGYNEQFF.

Written as DNA, the CDR3 is TGTGCCAGCAGTTTGTTGCACAGCTCCTACGAGCAGTACTTC. This gives the protein CASSLLHSSYEQYF. The chain links TRBV28 to TRBJ2-4; D not certain. The J call may be incorrect, as the DNA end agrees better with TRBJ2-7. CDR3 length: 14 residues. Germline lookup yields CDR1 MDHEN and CDR2 SYDVKM.

This clonotype has just a few counts. V gene TRBV5-1 combines with J gene TRBJ2-3; D is possibly TRBD2 (5 bases). Germline CDR1 SGHRS, CDR2 YFSETQ. The CDR3 has 14 residues. The ends were cut back, 4 bases at V and 6 bases at J, with 15 bases in the middle. CDR3 amino acids: CASSPEAGWDTQYF. CDR3 nucleotide sequence: TGCGCCAGCAGCCCGGAGGCCGGGTGGGATACGCAGTATTTT.

The chain has TRBV27 and TRBJ1-2, with 8 bases identical to TRBD1. Germline values: CDR1 MNHEY, CDR2 SMNVEV (reference sequence). This CDR3 spans 17 amino acids. The ends lost 4 bases at V and 0 bases at J; junction bases unmatched: 10. CDR3 loop: CASSSFRDRFPNYGYTF. The DNA of the CDR3 is TGTGCCAGCAGTTCGTTCCGGGACAGGTTCCCTAACTATGGCTACACCTTC.

The V gene is TRBV20-1, the J gene TRBJ1-2; D is undetermined. This CDR3 has 13 residues. Trimming took off 5 bases at V and 4 bases at J, with 14 bases between the two ends. CDR1 DFQATT and CDR2 SNEGSKA come from the germline V gene (reference sequence). CDR3 residues: CSAVQDQIYGYTF. The CDR3 DNA reads TGCAGTGCTGTTCAGGACCAGATCTATGGCTACACCTTC.

A remark on this clonotype: The junction departs from the called germline gene at one end, perhaps through a read error. The V call is TRBV4-2, the J call TRBJ1-4, with D unclear. The CDR3 totals 17 residues. Germline V gene sequence: CDR1 LGHNA, CDR2 YNFKEQ. The CDR3 is CASNQGRSEAATEKLFF. DNA of the CDR3: TGTGCCAGCAACCAAGGAAGGTCGGAGGCCGCGACCGAAAAACTGTTTTTT.

The chain links TRBV18 to TRBJ2-5; unclear D gene. CDR1 is KGHSH, CDR2 LQKENI, per germline. The CDR3 sequence is 13 residues long. Between the trimmed V and J ends, which lost 3 bases and 5 bases, there was a span of 10 bases. The CDR3 DNA follows: TGTGCCAGCTCACCGGGAAGGACGGAGACCCAGTACTTC. As protein: CASSPGRTETQYF.

The rearrangement uses TRBV4-2 and TRBJ2-1, with 8 bases fitting TRBD2. Germline CDR1 is LGHNA and CDR2 is YNFKEQ. This CDR3 is 16 amino acids long. Germline trimming cut 0 bases from V and 6 bases from J; bases unmatched to any gene: 7. The CDR3 spells CASSQDPGGGPNEQFF. The CDR3 nucleotides read TGTGCCAGCAGCCAAGATCCCGGGGGGGGTCCCAATGAGCAGTTCTTC.

This clonotype showed up just a few times. V gene TRBV7-2 combines with J gene TRBJ2-3; the match to TRBD2 covers 7 bases. The germline gives CDR1 SGHTA, CDR2 FQGNSA. V shed 1 base and J 4 bases; nucleotides not matched to a gene: 8. The CDR3 consists of 16 residues. The CDR3 loop reads CASSLVAGEGADTQYF. DNA of the CDR3: TGTGCCAGCAGCTTAGTTGCGGGGGAGGGCGCAGATACGCAGTATTTT.

V and J are TRBV3-1 and TRBJ2-5; D is possibly TRBD2 (5 bases). Trimming removed 10 bases from V and 4 bases from J, with 13 bases in between. The CDR3 length is 12 residues. Germline lookup yields CDR1 LGHDT and CDR2 YNNKEL (reference sequence). The CDR3 nucleotides read TGTGCCACCTCCATCGGGGTAGAGACCCAGTACTTC. Translating gives CATSIGVETQYF.

This clonotype turned up a few times. This CDR3 is CASSPRAARAYGYTF. CDR3 nucleotide sequence: TGTGCCAGCAGTCCCCGGGCCGCGAGGGCATATGGCTACACCTTC. V usage is TRBV27 and J usage is TRBJ1-2, with D hard to call. Germline V gene sequence: CDR1 MNHEY, CDR2 SMNVEV (reference sequence). CDR3 size: 15 residues. Trimming took off 5 bases at V and 5 bases at J, with 18 bases between the two ends.

V is TRBV28 and J is TRBJ2-1; 9 bases align to TRBD2. Germline V gene lookup returns CDR1 MDHEN and CDR2 SYDVKM. The CDR3 covers 17 residues. Germline trimming cut 1 base from V and 9 bases from J; bases unmatched to any gene: 13. The CDR3 sequence is CASSLLRWAGGGSEQFF. The CDR3 coding sequence is TGTGCCAGCAGTTTATTACGCTGGGCGGGAGGGGGGAGTGAGCAGTTCTTC.

This sequence joins TRBV2 and TRBJ1-1, with no clear D. Germline CDR1 and CDR2: SNHLY and FYNNEI. V lost 2 bases and J 0 bases, leaving 10 bases between the germline ends. The CDR3 runs to 15 residues. This chain's CDR3 is CASSEIENMNTEAFF. The CDR3 DNA sequence: TGTGCCAGCAGTGAAATCGAGAACATGAACACTGAAGCTTTCTTT.

Details on this clonotype: The junction departs from the called germline gene at one end, perhaps through a read error. The chain carries TRBV4-2 and TRBJ2-5; D may correspond to TRBD1 or TRBD2 (6 bases each). The end of the DNA aligns better with TRBJ2-7, so the J call may be wrong. Germline V gives CDR1 LGHNA, CDR2 YNFKEQ. CDR3 length equals 14 residues. The CDR3 loop reads CASIQRQGRYEQYF. CDR3 DNA sequence: TGTGCCAGCATCCAAAGGCAGGGGAGGTACGAGCAGTACTTC.

The CDR3 DNA sequence: TGCGCCAGCAGCCAAGACGGGCCGGGAAATGAAAAACTGTTTTTT. Protein sequence: CASSQDGPGNEKLFF. The chain couples TRBV4-1 to TRBJ1-4; D unclear. Germline values: CDR1 MGHRA, CDR2 YSYEKL. The CDR3 length is 15 residues. V was pared by 0 bases and J by 5 bases, with 10 bases between.

This clonotype was recorded at least ten times. The chain is built from TRBV4-2 and TRBJ2-7, with D perhaps assigned TRBD1 or TRBD2 (5 bases each). V was pared by 1 base and J by 0 bases, with 10 bases between. CDR1 and CDR2 (germline): LGHNA, YNFKEQ. The CDR3 extends over 15 amino acids. The CDR3 region has the DNA TGTGCCAGCAGCCAAGGAGAGGGGAGCTCCTACGAGCAGTACTTC. Translating gives CASSQGEGSSYEQYF.